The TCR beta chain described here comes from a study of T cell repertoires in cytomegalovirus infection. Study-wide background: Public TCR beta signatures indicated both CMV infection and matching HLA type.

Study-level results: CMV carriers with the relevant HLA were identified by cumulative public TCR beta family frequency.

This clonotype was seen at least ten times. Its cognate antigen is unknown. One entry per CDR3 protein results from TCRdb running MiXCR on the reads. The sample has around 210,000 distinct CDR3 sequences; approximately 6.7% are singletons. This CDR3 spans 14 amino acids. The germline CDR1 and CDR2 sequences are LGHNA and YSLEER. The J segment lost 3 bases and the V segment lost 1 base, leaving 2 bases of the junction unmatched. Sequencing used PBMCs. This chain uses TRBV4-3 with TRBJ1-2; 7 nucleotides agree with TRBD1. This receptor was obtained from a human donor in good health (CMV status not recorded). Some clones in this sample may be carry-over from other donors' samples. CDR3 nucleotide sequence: TGCGCCAGCAGCCAAGGACAGGGCTACTATGGCTACACCTTC. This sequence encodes CASSQGQGYYGYTF.